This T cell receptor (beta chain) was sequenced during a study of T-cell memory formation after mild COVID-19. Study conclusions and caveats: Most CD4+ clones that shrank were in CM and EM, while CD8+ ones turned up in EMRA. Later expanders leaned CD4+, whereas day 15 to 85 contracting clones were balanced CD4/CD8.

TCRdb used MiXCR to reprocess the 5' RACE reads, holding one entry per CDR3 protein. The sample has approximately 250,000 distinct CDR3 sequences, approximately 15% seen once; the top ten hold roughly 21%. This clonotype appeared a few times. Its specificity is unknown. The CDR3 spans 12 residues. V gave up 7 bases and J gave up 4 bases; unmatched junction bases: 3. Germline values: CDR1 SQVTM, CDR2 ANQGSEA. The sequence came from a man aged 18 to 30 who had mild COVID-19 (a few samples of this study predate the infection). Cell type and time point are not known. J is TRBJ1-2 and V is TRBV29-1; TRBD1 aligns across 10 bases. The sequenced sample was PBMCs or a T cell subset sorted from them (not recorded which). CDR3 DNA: TGCAGCGCTGGGACAGGGGTCTATGGCTACACCTTC. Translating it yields CSAGTGVYGYTF.